This T cell receptor (beta chain) was identified in a study of lymphopenia after photon versus proton radiotherapy. The study's findings and limits: Relative stability marked proton patients; photon patients lost diversity and naive cells.

The table lists this clone with a few counts. Its matching antigen is unknown. Measured with immunoSEQ multiplex PCR; TCRdb has only the in-frame clones, and not every one. Here the sample spans 35,000 to 45,000 clones, roughly four fifths being singletons. CDR3 length equals 15 residues. The ends lost 6 bases at V and 2 bases at J; junction bases unmatched: 10. Germline V gene lookup returns CDR1 MDHEN and CDR2 SYDVKM. The sequencing here drew on peripheral blood, taken from a patient treated with proton-based radiotherapy. This TCR came from a woman in her 70s with pancreatic cancer. The chain joins TRBV28 to TRBJ2-7; 7 positions agree with TRBD1. The CDR3 bases are TGTGCCAGCAGAGAATCCGGGACAGTGACCTACGAGCAGTACTTC. It specifies CASRESGTVTYEQYF.